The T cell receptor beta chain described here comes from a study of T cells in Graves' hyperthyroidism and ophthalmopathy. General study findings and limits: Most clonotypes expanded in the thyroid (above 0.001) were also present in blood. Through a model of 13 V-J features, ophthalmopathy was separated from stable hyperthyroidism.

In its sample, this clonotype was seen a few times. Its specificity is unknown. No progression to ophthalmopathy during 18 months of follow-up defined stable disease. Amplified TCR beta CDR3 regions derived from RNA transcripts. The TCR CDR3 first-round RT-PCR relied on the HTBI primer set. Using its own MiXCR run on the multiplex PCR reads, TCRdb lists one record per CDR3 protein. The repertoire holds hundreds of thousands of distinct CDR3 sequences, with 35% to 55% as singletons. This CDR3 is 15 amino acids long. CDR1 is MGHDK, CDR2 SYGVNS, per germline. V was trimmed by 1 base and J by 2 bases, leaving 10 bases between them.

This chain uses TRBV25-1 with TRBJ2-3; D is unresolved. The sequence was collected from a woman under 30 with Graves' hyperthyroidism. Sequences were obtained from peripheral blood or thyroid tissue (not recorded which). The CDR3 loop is CASSESVYITDTQYF. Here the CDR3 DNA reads TGTGCCAGCAGTGAATCGGTCTATATCACAGATACGCAGTATTTT.